These 22 T cell receptor beta chains originate from one sample sequenced in a study of cytomegalovirus exposure and HLA in healthy donors. PCR employed 60 Vbeta and 13 Jbeta primers. Some clones are missing from TCRdb's copy, which holds only in-frame ones; the method was immunoSEQ multiplex PCR. This repertoire comprises about 100,000 clones; its ten largest clones make up about 0.59%. Sequencing was performed on PBMCs. The receptors stem from a man aged 50 or older in good health and CMV-seronegative.

The chain recombines TRBV6-5 with TRBJ1-1; maybe TRBD1 (6 bases). Trimming pared 8 bases from V and 1 base from J, leaving 11 bases between. The CDR3 has 13 residues. The germline V gene has CDR1 MNHEY and CDR2 SVGAGI. CDR3 amino acids: CASRAGANTEAFF. In DNA form, the CDR3 reads TGTGCCAGCCGGGCAGGGGCGAACACTGAAGCTTTCTTT.

The chain links TRBV5-1 to TRBJ2-2; 8 nucleotides agree with TRBD1. This CDR3 has 14 residues. J was trimmed by 1 base and V by 4 bases; bases with no gene match: 0. Germline V gene data show CDR1 as SGHRS and CDR2 as YFSETQ. The CDR3 nucleotides are TGCGCCAGCAGCGGGACAGGGAACACCGGGGAGCTGTTTTTT. Protein sequence: CASSGTGNTGELFF. The full variable domain, with the rest looked up from reference TRBV5-1 and TRBJ2-2, is KAGVTQTPRYLIKTRGQQVTLSCSPISGHRSVSWYQQTPGQGLQFLFEYFSETQRNKGNFPGRFSGRQFSNSRSEMNVSTLELGDSALYLCASSGTGNTGELFFGEGSRLTVL.

The chain is built from TRBV30 and TRBJ1-5, with a possible D match to TRBD1 (6 bases). Looked up from germline, CDR1 is GTSNPN and CDR2 is SVGIG (reference sequence). This CDR3 region has 13 residues. V was pared by 0 bases and J by 7 bases, with 10 bases between. Here the CDR3 reads CAWSVQGEQPQHF. The DNA of the CDR3 is TGTGCCTGGAGTGTACAGGGTGAGCAGCCCCAGCATTTT.

The rearrangement uses TRBV20-1 and TRBJ2-1, with unresolved D. This CDR3 contains 11 residues. Germline V CDR1 and CDR2: DFQATT, SNEGSKA (reference sequence). CDR3 nucleotides: TGCACCGCGCACGACAACAATGAGCAGTTCTTC. Translated: CTAHDNNEQFF.

This chain links TRBV19 with TRBJ2-2; 7 nucleotides line up with TRBD1. The CDR3 loop spans 18 amino acids. Trimming at V came to 3 bases and at J to 3 bases, leaving 13 bases not matched to a gene. Germline CDR1 reads LNHDA; CDR2 reads SQIVND (reference sequence). For the CDR3, the DNA is TGTGCCAGTAGTATTCTACGACCGACAGGGATCGACACCGGGGAGCTGTTTTTT. Translation gives CASSILRPTGIDTGELFF.

V usage is TRBV9 and J usage is TRBJ1-6; the match to TRBD1 covers 7 bases. The V and J ends lost 4 bases and 3 bases, in that order; junction bases with no gene match: 4. CDR1 and CDR2 (germline): SGDLS, YYNGEE. There are 15 residues in the CDR3. The CDR3 sequence is CASSLTGHYNSPLHF. The CDR3, as DNA: TGTGCCAGCAGCCTGACAGGGCACTATAATTCACCCCTCCACTTT.

CDR3 in amino acids: CASLRSPEGYGYTF. The CDR3 DNA reads TGTGCCAGCCTCCGCAGCCCGGAGGGGTATGGCTACACCTTC. The chain links TRBV9 to TRBJ1-2, with D possibly TRBD1 on 5 matching bases. V gave up 7 bases and J gave up 5 bases, with 18 bases separating them. CDR3 length: 14 amino acids. Germline V CDR1 and CDR2: SGDLS, YYNGEE.

J is TRBJ1-2 and V is TRBV5-4, with D perhaps matching TRBD1 (5 bases). Trimming removed 4 bases from V and 6 bases from J, with 13 bases in between. Germline CDR1 reads SGHNT; CDR2 reads YYREEE (reference sequence). The CDR3 is made up of 13 amino acids. Here the CDR3 reads CASSLRTLDGYTF. The CDR3 DNA is TGTGCCAGCAGCCTACGGACATTAGATGGCTACACCTTC.

This chain joins TRBV4-1 and TRBJ1-3; 7 positions agree with TRBD1. CDR1 is MGHRA, CDR2 YSYEKL, per germline. The CDR3 loop spans 16 amino acids. The junction had 5 bases not matched to a gene; V was cut back by 0 bases and J by 3 bases. The CDR3 DNA reads TGCGCCAGCAGCCAAGATAGGGACAGAATTGGAAACACCATATATTTT. Translating it yields CASSQDRDRIGNTIYF.

The chain is built from TRBV7-3 and TRBJ2-5; the match to TRBD1 covers 7 bases. CDR1 is SGHTA, CDR2 FQGTGA, per germline. The CDR3 loop spans 16 amino acids. The V gene end was trimmed by 5 bases and the J gene end by 2 bases; junction bases not matched to a gene: 11. The CDR3: CASSDTGTAEQETQYF. DNA for the CDR3: TGTGCCAGCAGCGATACCGGGACAGCGGAGCAAGAGACCCAGTACTTC. Combining the CDR3 with reference TRBV7-3 and TRBJ2-5 gives the whole variable domain GAGVSQTPSNKVTEKGKYVELRCDPISGHTALYWYRQSLGQGPEFLIYFQGTGAADDSGLPNDRFFAVRPEGSVSTLKIQRTERGDSAVYLCASSDTGTAEQETQYFGPGTRLLVL.

The chain is built from TRBV27 and TRBJ1-2, with D uncertain. CDR1 and CDR2 from the germline V gene are MNHEY and SMNVEV (reference sequence). With 8 bases removed from V and 5 bases from J, the gap between germline ends came to 15 bases. The CDR3 runs 13 residues. CDR3 region: CASAPSTVYGYTF. In DNA form, the CDR3 reads TGTGCCAGCGCCCCCTCCACAGTGTATGGCTACACCTTC.

This chain joins TRBV11-3 and TRBJ1-1; a weak D match, TRBD1 (5 bases). The germline V gene encodes CDR1 SGHNT and CDR2 YENEEA. With 5 bases removed from V and 1 base from J, the gap between germline ends came to 17 bases. This CDR3 is built from 16 residues. The CDR3 is CASSPAGAQGNTEAFF. The CDR3 coding sequence is TGTGCCAGCAGCCCGGCCGGAGCTCAGGGGAACACTGAAGCTTTCTTT. Supplemented by reference TRBV11-3 and TRBJ1-1, the full variable domain reads EAGVVQSPRYKIIEKKQPVAFWCNPISGHNTLYWYLQNLGQGPELLIRYENEEAVDDSQLPKDRFSAERLKGVDSTLKIQPAELGDSAVYLCASSPAGAQGNTEAFFGQGTRLTVV.

The chain uses TRBV25-1 and TRBJ1-2, with no clear D. V was pared by 4 bases and J by 2 bases, with 11 bases between. From germline, CDR1 is MGHDK and CDR2 SYGVNS. CDR3 length: 14 residues. CDR3 region: CASSAPGINYGYTF. The CDR3 DNA follows: TGTGCCAGCAGTGCGCCGGGAATAAACTATGGCTACACCTTC.

The chain couples TRBV21-1 to TRBJ2-7; the table's D call of TRBD2 was not tested on the DNA. TRBV21-1 constitutes a pseudogene. The CDR3 loop spans 15 amino acids. CDR3 amino acids: CASSKGSGEDYEQYF. The DNA for the CDR3 is TGTGCCAGCAGCAAAGGAAGCGGGGAGGACTACGAGCAGTACTTC.

The CDR3 reads CASSLLAGGLYGYTF. DNA of the CDR3: TGTGCCAGCAGTTTATTGGCAGGGGGCCTCTATGGCTACACCTTC. J is TRBJ1-2 and V is TRBV27; 8 bases are shared with TRBD1. This CDR3 region has 15 residues. Germline V gives CDR1 MNHEY, CDR2 SMNVEV (reference sequence). The trim removed 1 base at V and 4 bases at J, leaving 5 bases unmatched.

The chain carries TRBV2 and TRBJ2-3, with a tentative D call TRBD2 (6 bases). V lost 7 bases to trimming and J lost 4 bases, with 15 bases between them. The CDR3 extends over 14 amino acids. The germline V gene encodes CDR1 SNHLY and CDR2 FYNNEI. The DNA for the CDR3 is TGTGCCAGCAAAGACGCGGGAAGTGCAGATACGCAGTATTTT. Encoded protein: CASKDAGSADTQYF.

The J gene is TRBJ2-5, the V gene TRBV6-5; the D gene is possibly TRBD2 (6 bases). CDR1 MNHEY and CDR2 SVGAGI come from the germline V gene. This CDR3 is 14 amino acids long. V lost 0 bases to trimming and J lost 11 bases, with 16 bases between them. CDR3 sequence reads: CASSYSRDDRGQYF. DNA of the CDR3: TGTGCCAGCAGTTACTCGAGGGACGACCGGGGGCAGTACTTC.

The genes are TRBV9 and TRBJ2-1; 8 positions agree with TRBD1. The CDR3 loop spans 16 amino acids. V lost 4 bases, J lost 1 base, and 7 bases stayed unmatched. Looked up from germline, CDR1 is SGDLS and CDR2 is YYNGEE. The CDR3 loop is CASSPNGQGSYNEQFF. CDR3 coding DNA: TGTGCCAGCAGCCCAAACGGACAGGGTTCCTACAATGAGCAGTTCTTC.

The chain recombines TRBV5-1 with TRBJ2-7, with TRBD1 matching over 9 bases. Germline V CDR1 and CDR2: SGHRS, YFSETQ. Unmatched junction bases numbered 8, after V lost 1 base and J lost 0 bases. This CDR3 is built from 17 residues. For the CDR3, the DNA is TGCGCCAGCAGCTTGCACAGGACAGGGGAGAGCTCCTACGAGCAGTACTTC. Translation gives CASSLHRTGESSYEQYF.

This sequence joins TRBV5-1 and TRBJ1-1; D might be TRBD1 (5 bases). There are 15 residues in the CDR3. Trimming removed 2 bases at V and 4 bases at J, with 15 bases between. CDR1 and CDR2 from the germline V gene are SGHRS and YFSETQ. Written as DNA, the CDR3 is TGCGCCAGCAGCTTTGGGGCGGGGTCGAGCACTGAAGCTTTCTTT. Amino acid sequence: CASSFGAGSSTEAFF.

The V call is TRBV5-8, the J call TRBJ1-5; D ambiguous. CDR1 and CDR2 from the germline V gene are SGHTS and YDEGEE. This CDR3 region has 14 residues. Trimming cost V 0 bases and J 11 bases, with 15 bases left between them. Here the CDR3 DNA reads TGTGCCAGCAGCTTGGAGCATACCTCCACCGCCCAGCATTTT. Translation: CASSLEHTSTAQHF.

This chain uses TRBV29-1 with TRBJ1-1; a possible D gene is TRBD1 (6 bases). CDR3 length equals 13 residues. Germline V CDR1 and CDR2: SQVTM, ANQGSEA. V was trimmed by 4 bases and J by 7 bases, leaving 16 bases between them. CDR3 in DNA: TGCAGCGTTGGTAGGGGGTCCCCCAGTGAAGCTTTCTTT. It codes for CSVGRGSPSEAFF.